The 11 T cell receptor beta chains below all came from one sample that was sequenced in a study of cytomegalovirus exposure and HLA in healthy donors (dated by TCRdb to between 2016 and 2019). The protocol used for the library was the immunoSEQ multiplex PCR assay. The source is immuneACCESS, and TCRdb retained only in-frame sequences with V and J called. Part of the clones is not carried over; for the studies checked, unresolved V genes explain less than half of this, and the remainder is unexplained. The table for this sample lists tens of thousands of clones; 85% to 95% of them were counted only once. The ten largest account for more than 0.6% of the sample. Material for sequencing was PBMCs. The source of these receptors is a woman aged 18-29 years in good health and CMV-seronegative.

Only one count was recorded for this clone. As DNA, the CDR3 is TGTGCCAGCACCCCAGGACTAGCGGGGGGCAGTTACAATGAGCAGTTCTTC. Translation: CASTPGLAGGSYNEQFF. V and J are TRBV9 and TRBJ2-1; 14 positions match TRBD2. The germline CDR1 and CDR2 sequences are SGDLS and YYNGEE. Germline trimming cut 6 bases from V and 4 bases from J; bases unmatched to any gene: 9. The CDR3 runs to 17 residues.

The chain joins TRBV19 to TRBJ1-2, with D hard to call. The CDR3 is made up of 13 amino acids. Deletions cut 5 bases from V and 7 bases from J, with 14 bases between. Germline loops: CDR1 LNHDA, CDR2 SQIVND (reference sequence). The CDR3 spells CASSPGAVAGYTF. The CDR3 coding sequence is TGTGCCAGTAGTCCGGGAGCCGTGGCTGGCTACACCTTC.

The chain carries TRBV4-3 and TRBJ2-2; D is unclear. V shed 0 bases and J shed 0 bases, with 11 bases lying between them. Per the germline V gene, CDR1 is LGHNA and CDR2 is YSLEER. CDR3 length: 17 residues. CDR3 protein: CASSQDVMRANTGELFF. CDR3 DNA: TGCGCCAGCAGCCAAGATGTGATGAGAGCGAACACCGGGGAGCTGTTTTTT.

The chain combines TRBV7-9 with TRBJ1-5; the D gene is possibly TRBD1 (6 bases). Germline V gives CDR1 SEHNR, CDR2 FQNEAQ (reference sequence). The CDR3 loop spans 15 amino acids. V gave up 5 bases and J gave up 0 bases, with 11 bases separating them. The CDR3 nucleotides are TGTGCCAGCAGCCTGACAGGCCGTAGCAATCAGCCCCAGCATTTT. This gives the protein CASSLTGRSNQPQHF.

The CDR3 loop reads CASRRPGGGYQETQYF. DNA for the CDR3: TGTGCCAGCAGGAGGCCCGGCGGAGGGTACCAAGAGACCCAGTACTTC. The chain employs TRBV6-6 and TRBJ2-5; D might be TRBD2 (6 bases). The V gene's germline CDR1 is MNHNY and CDR2 SVGAGI (reference sequence). V was pared by 6 bases and J by 0 bases, with 17 bases between. The CDR3 spans 16 residues.

This chain uses TRBV9 with TRBJ1-1, with D possibly being TRBD1 (5 bases). The CDR3 is 14 amino acids. Germline values: CDR1 SGDLS, CDR2 YYNGEE. Trimming removed 4 bases at V and 4 bases at J, with 14 bases between. DNA of the CDR3: TGTGCCAGCAGCCCCGTAGGGGCCCCCACTGAAGCTTTCTTT. Translating gives CASSPVGAPTEAFF.

This CDR3 reads CASSLASGGPSDDEQYF. The CDR3 coding sequence is TGTGCCAGCAGCTTAGCGTCCGGGGGGCCCTCGGACGACGAGCAGTACTTC. This chain links TRBV7-9 with TRBJ2-7; possibly TRBD2 for D (7 bases). Germline values: CDR1 SEHNR, CDR2 FQNEAQ (reference sequence). The CDR3 contains 17 residues. Trimming took 0 bases from V and 5 from J, leaving 20 bases between them.

V gene TRBV6-5 combines with J gene TRBJ2-1, with TRBD2 identical over 9 bases. After removal of 5 bases from V and 12 bases from J, the junction contained 11 bases not matched to a gene. Germline CDR1 and CDR2: MNHEY and SVGAGI. The CDR3 contains 14 residues. In DNA form, the CDR3 reads TGTGCCAGCAGTGCTATAGCGGGGGATCTTGTGCAGTTCTTC. Protein sequence: CASSAIAGDLVQFF.

The genes are TRBV5-1 and TRBJ2-6; 11 positions match TRBD1. The junction had 9 bases not matched to a gene; V was cut back by 1 base and J by 0 bases. The CDR3 loop spans 20 amino acids. CDR1 is SGHRS, CDR2 YFSETQ, per germline. CDR3 DNA: TGCGCCAGCAGCTTGACCGGACAGGGGGCATCGTTCTCTGGGGCCAACGTCCTGACTTTC. It codes for CASSLTGQGASFSGANVLTF.

In DNA, the CDR3 is TGTGCCACCAGCAGCATTTTAGCGGGAGTAGCGAATGAGCAGTTCTTC. This encodes CATSSILAGVANEQFF. The J gene is TRBJ2-1, the V gene TRBV15, with TRBD2 identical over 9 bases. The germline gives CDR1 LNHNV, CDR2 YYDKDF (reference sequence). V was clipped by 3 bases and J by 7 bases; unmatched bases: 10. This CDR3 is built from 16 residues.

The genes are TRBV5-4 and TRBJ1-3; 10 bases line up with TRBD1. Losses at the gene ends were 3 bases for V and 3 bases for J; bases not matched to a gene: 6. The CDR3 is 16 amino acids. Germline V gene lookup returns CDR1 SGHNT and CDR2 YYREEE (reference sequence). The CDR3 protein is CASSSTGGGIGNTIYF. The CDR3, as DNA: TGTGCCAGCAGCTCGACAGGGGGCGGCATTGGAAACACCATATATTTT. The full variable domain, its missing parts supplied by reference TRBV5-4 and TRBJ1-3, is ETGVTQSPTHLIKTRGQQVTLRCSSQSGHNTVSWYQQALGQGPQFIFQYYREEENGRGNFPPRFSGLQFPNYSSELNVNALELDDSALYLCASSSTGGGIGNTIYFGEGSWLTVV.